Listed below are T cell receptor beta chains from one sample, sequenced in a study of glioma-infiltrating T cells. From the multiplex PCR reads, TCRdb called clonotypes with MiXCR, one entry per CDR3 protein. Among around 180,000 distinct CDR3 sequences listed, around 42% were seen once. The specimen sequenced was glioma tissue, nonneoplastic brain tissue, or PBMCs (not recorded which). The receptors originated from a human donor with low-grade glioma or glioblastoma, undergoing nonglioma brain surgery, or in good health (not recorded which). The CDR3 runs from the conserved cysteine through the conserved F or W. Each record gives: V gene, clone size, J gene, D gene, CDR3 protein, CDR3 DNA. D genes are given only for firm matches. Not every row has a clone size; where given, it reads once, few, many or a size class.

v_call: TRBV20-1
clone_size: many
j_call: TRBJ2-2
d_call: NA
cdr3_aa: CSASPSVRELFF
cdr3_nt: TGCAGTGCTAGCCCGTCAGTTCGGGAGCTGTTTTTT

v_call: TRBV6-1
clone_size: few
j_call: TRBJ1-4
d_call: TRBD1
cdr3_aa: CASSPPPANRGRAEKLFF
cdr3_nt: TGTGCCAGCAGTCCCCCCCCAGCCAACAGGGGGCGGGCTGAAAAACTGTTTTTT

v_call: TRBV7-8
clone_size: many
j_call: TRBJ1-5
d_call: NA
cdr3_aa: CASSFGGVNQPQHF
cdr3_nt: TGTGCCAGCAGCTTTGGGGGGGTTAATCAGCCCCAGCATTTT

v_call: TRBV19
clone_size: NA
j_call: TRBJ1-2
d_call: NA
cdr3_aa: CASLKSGRRGYGYTF
cdr3_nt: TGTGCCAGCCTGAAGAGCGGTCGGAGAGGCTATGGCTACACCTTC

v_call: TRBV7-3
clone_size: NA
j_call: TRBJ2-7
d_call: TRBD2
cdr3_aa: CASSTGAGGPNEQYF
cdr3_nt: TGTGCCAGCAGCACCGGGGCGGGAGGGCCTAACGAGCAGTACTTC

v_call: TRBV29-1
clone_size: few
j_call: TRBJ2-5
d_call: NA
cdr3_aa: CSVAPQGTGREVYETQYF
cdr3_nt: TGCAGCGTTGCTCCACAGGGTACAGGACGGGAGGTCTATGAGACCCAGTACTTC

v_call: TRBV2
clone_size: NA
j_call: TRBJ1-5
d_call: NA
cdr3_aa: CASSTGNNQPQHF
cdr3_nt: TGTGCCAGCAGCACAGGGAATAATCAGCCCCAGCATTTT

v_call: TRBV28
clone_size: many
j_call: TRBJ2-7
d_call: TRBD1
cdr3_aa: CASSQGQGREQYF
cdr3_nt: TGTGCCAGCAGTCAAGGACAGGGGCGCGAGCAGTACTTC

v_call: TRBV27
clone_size: NA
j_call: TRBJ2-1
d_call: TRBD2
cdr3_aa: CASSPKRGSYNEQFF
cdr3_nt: TGTGCCAGCAGTCCTAAGCGGGGCTCCTACAATGAGCAGTTCTTC

v_call: TRBV5-1
clone_size: NA
j_call: TRBJ2-1
d_call: NA
cdr3_aa: CASRVRPAYNERFF
cdr3_nt: TGCGCCAGCAGGGTTCGACCAGCCTACAATGAGCGGTTCTTC

v_call: TRBV2
clone_size: NA
j_call: TRBJ2-7
d_call: NA
cdr3_aa: CASSDWGSPYEQYF
cdr3_nt: TGTGCCAGCAGTGATTGGGGCAGTCCTTACGAGCAGTACTTC

v_call: TRBV5-4
clone_size: NA
j_call: TRBJ2-7
d_call: NA
cdr3_aa: CASSPAAKAEAYEQYF
cdr3_nt: TGTGCCAGCAGCCCCGCAGCCAAGGCGGAGGCCTACGAGCAGTACTTC

v_call: TRBV19
clone_size: many
j_call: TRBJ2-1
d_call: NA
cdr3_aa: CASSRGDGAYNEQFF
cdr3_nt: TGTGCCAGTAGTAGGGGGGACGGTGCCTACAATGAGCAGTTCTTC

v_call: TRBV20-1
clone_size: many
j_call: TRBJ2-7
d_call: TRBD2
cdr3_aa: CSARTSPSYEQYF
cdr3_nt: TGCAGTGCGAGGACTAGCCCCTCCTACGAGCAGTACTTC

v_call: TRBV5-1
clone_size: once
j_call: TRBJ2-1
d_call: NA
cdr3_aa: CASRFCLQFF
cdr3_nt: TGCGCCAGCAGGTTCTGCCTGCAGTTCTTC

v_call: TRBV4-1
clone_size: many
j_call: TRBJ2-7
d_call: NA
cdr3_aa: CASSGTRPHEQYF
cdr3_nt: TGCGCCAGCAGTGGGACAAGGCCCCACGAGCAGTACTTC

v_call: TRBV3-1
clone_size: NA
j_call: TRBJ2-3
d_call: NA
cdr3_aa: CASSQELAATGTDTQYF
cdr3_nt: TGTGCCAGCAGCCAAGAACTAGCCGCGACTGGCACAGATACGCAGTATTTT

v_call: TRBV18
clone_size: NA
j_call: TRBJ2-7
d_call: TRBD2
cdr3_aa: CASSPKGWVAGPQGQYF
cdr3_nt: TGTGCCAGCTCACCCAAAGGATGGGTAGCGGGGCCTCAGGGGCAGTACTTC